This TCR beta chain originates from a study of shared clonotypes between healthy human individuals. J gave up 0 bases and V 0 bases, and 3 bases lay outside the gene matches. The CDR3 is made up of 16 amino acids. Germline CDR1 reads SGDLS; CDR2 reads YYNGEE. Sequenced by immunoSEQ multiplex PCR; TCRdb stores in-frame clones only, minus some. The sample carries a few million clones, over 85% recorded once. What was sequenced was naive CD4+ T cells from PBMCs. The sample's subset: CD45RA+ positively selected. The sequence derives from a man younger than 30 in good health. Some clones in this sample may be carry-over from other donors' samples. The chain employs TRBV9 and TRBJ2-3, with 8 bases that match TRBD2. CDR3 amino acids: CASSVGPSGSTDTQYF. The DNA for the CDR3 is TGTGCCAGCAGCGTAGGCCCTAGCGGGAGCACAGATACGCAGTATTTT. The full variable domain, in which reference TRBV9 and TRBJ2-3 provide the parts outside the CDR3, is DSGVTQTPKHLITATGQRVTLRCSPRSGDLSVYWYQQSLDQGLQFLIQYYNGEERAKGNILERFSAQQFPDLHSELNLSSLELGDSALYFCASSVGPSGSTDTQYFGPGTRLTVL.